This TCR beta chain was recovered during a study of STAT5B mutations in CD4+ large granular lymphocyte leukemia. Study-level results: Main leukemic clonotypes were patient-specific, but 20% to 25% appeared at low frequency elsewhere. TRBV06-family usage was enriched in top patient clones (8/27) versus controls (2/35).

Note on this clone: Its antigen is currently unknown.

Sequenced by immunoSEQ multiplex PCR; TCRdb stores in-frame clones only, minus some. The table has more than 20,000 clones, more than 65% seen once; the top ten hold about 30%. There are 15 residues in the CDR3. Trimming shortened V by 1 base and J by 1 base, and 10 bases separated the two germline ends. Looked up from germline, CDR1 is SEHNR and CDR2 is FQNEAQ (reference sequence). Buffy coats from healthy blood donors served as controls. This TCR was sampled from a human donor in good health. Sequencing was carried out using CD4+ T cells from blood buffy coats. The J gene is TRBJ1-1, the V gene TRBV7-9; no reliable D call. CDR3 in DNA: TGTGCCAGCAGCTTAGTTCTGGACGGGAACACTGAAGCTTTCTTT. Protein product: CASSLVLDGNTEAFF.